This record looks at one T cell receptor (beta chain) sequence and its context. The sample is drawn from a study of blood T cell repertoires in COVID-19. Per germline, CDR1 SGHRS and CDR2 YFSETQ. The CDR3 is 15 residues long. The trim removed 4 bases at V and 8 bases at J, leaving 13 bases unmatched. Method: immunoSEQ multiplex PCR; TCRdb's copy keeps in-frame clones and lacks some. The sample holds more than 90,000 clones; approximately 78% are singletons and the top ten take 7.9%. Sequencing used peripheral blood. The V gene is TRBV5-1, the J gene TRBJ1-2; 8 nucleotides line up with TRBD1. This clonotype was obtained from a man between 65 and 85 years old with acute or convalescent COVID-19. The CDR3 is CASSPVPGGAEGYTF. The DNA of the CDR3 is TGCGCCAGCAGCCCCGTCCCAGGGGGCGCGGAGGGCTACACCTTC.